The subject of this entry is one T cell receptor beta chain. In the original processing: Amplified reference gene primers provided the basis for estimating nucleated cell counts. Sequenced by immunoSEQ multiplex PCR; TCRdb stores in-frame clones only, minus some. The DNA gave D and trimming, while V, J and clone size come from that table. The data show fewer than 250,000 clones, 92% seen once. This sample was taken from a study of blood T cell repertoires in COVID-19. Germline V lookup: CDR1 SEHNR, CDR2 FQNEAQ (reference sequence). V lost 2 bases and J 1 base, leaving 5 bases between the germline ends. The CDR3 is made up of 13 amino acids.

The sample consisted of peripheral blood. This clonotype was obtained from a young man with COVID-19, enrolled during active disease. This sequence joins TRBV7-9 and TRBJ1-1; TRBD1 is a possible D gene (5 bases). This chain's CDR3 is CASSLQGNTEAFF. The CDR3 DNA sequence: TGTGCCAGCAGCTTACAGGGGAACACTGAAGCTTTCTTT.